The 5 T cell receptor beta chains reported below all come from one sample, sequenced in a study of cytomegalovirus exposure and HLA in healthy donors. PCR was performed using 60 Vbeta and 13 Jbeta primers. Assay used: immunoSEQ multiplex PCR; TCRdb lists only in-frame clones, some missing. This sample yields 50,000 to 55,000 clones, of which around 72% are seen a single time; approximately 20% belongs to the top ten. The sample taken for sequencing was PBMCs. All receptors come from a woman between 45 and 60 years old in good health and CMV-seropositive.

The CDR3 nucleotides read TGTGCCAGCAGGCCTAGCGGGGGCCTCACAGATACGCAGTATTTT. This codes for CASRPSGGLTDTQYF. The rearrangement links TRBV2 to TRBJ2-3; 10 bases align to TRBD2. CDR3 size: 15 residues. Per the germline V gene, CDR1 is SNHLY and CDR2 is FYNNEI. The J segment lost 2 bases and the V segment lost 6 bases, leaving 5 bases of the junction unmatched.

V gene TRBV14 combines with J gene TRBJ2-7, with 9 bases fitting TRBD2. Germline V gene lookup returns CDR1 SGHDN and CDR2 FVKESK. V dropped 4 bases and J dropped 5; count of bases not matched to a gene: 12. The CDR3 has 16 amino acids. The CDR3 loop reads CASSLGTSPRSDEQYF. DNA for the CDR3: TGTGCCAGCAGCCTTGGGACTAGCCCCCGAAGTGACGAGCAGTACTTC. The full variable domain, with the rest looked up from reference TRBV14 and TRBJ2-7, is EAGVTQFPSHSVIEKGQTVTLRCDPISGHDNLYWYRRVMGKEIKFLLHFVKESKQDESGMPNNRFLAERTGGTYSTLKVQPAELEDSGVYFCASSLGTSPRSDEQYFGPGTRLTVT.

This clone was detected a few times. The V gene is TRBV9, the J gene TRBJ1-5, with D tentatively TRBD1 (5 bases). The CDR3 totals 15 residues. Germline V gene data show CDR1 as SGDLS and CDR2 as YYNGEE. The ends were cut back, 3 bases at V and 0 bases at J, with 10 bases in the middle. The CDR3 nucleotides read TGTGCCAGCAGCGCGCAGGGTTATAGCAATCAGCCCCAGCATTTT. Amino acids: CASSAQGYSNQPQHF. The variable domain in full, with the rest retrieved from reference TRBV9 and TRBJ1-5, is DSGVTQTPKHLITATGQRVTLRCSPRSGDLSVYWYQQSLDQGLQFLIQYYNGEERAKGNILERFSAQQFPDLHSELNLSSLELGDSALYFCASSAQGYSNQPQHFGDGTRLSIL.

The V gene is TRBV4-3, the J gene TRBJ2-7, with D possibly being TRBD1 (6 bases). Germline CDR1 LGHNA, CDR2 YSLEER. The V gene lost 2 bases and the J gene lost 2 bases, with 10 bases spanning the gap. The length of the CDR3 is 14 residues. In DNA, the CDR3 is TGCGCCAGCAGCCAAAGCCCAGGGGCCTACGAGCAGTACTTC. Translated, it gives CASSQSPGAYEQYF.

V gene TRBV19 combines with J gene TRBJ1-6; 8 nucleotides line up with TRBD1. The J segment lost 4 bases and the V segment lost 3 bases, leaving 2 bases of the junction unmatched. The germline CDR1 and CDR2 sequences are LNHDA and SQIVND (reference sequence). The CDR3 covers 15 residues. CDR3 in amino acids: CASSIRDRYNSPLHF. The CDR3 DNA reads as TGTGCCAGTAGTATCCGGGACAGGTATAATTCACCCCTCCACTTT.